This T cell receptor beta chain was identified during a study of blood T cell repertoires in COVID-19. Original processing notes: Amplification of reference gene primers provided the estimated nucleated cell counts. Clones were sequenced by immunoSEQ multiplex PCR, and TCRdb holds only the in-frame ones, with some missing. V, J and clone size are taken as reported in that table, and D and trimming were inferred from the DNA itself. Of just over 300,000 clones listed, 75% to 90% are singletons. CDR1 and CDR2 (germline): GTSNPN, SVGIG (reference sequence). This CDR3 has 14 amino acids. Trimming took 0 bases from V and 9 from J; bases not matched to a gene: 3.

V gene TRBV30 combines with J gene TRBJ2-3; 13 bases line up with TRBD2. This TCR was recovered from a woman aged 40 to 50 who had recovered from COVID-19. The sample taken for sequencing was PBMCs or T cells enriched from blood (not recorded which). The CDR3 DNA follows: TGTGCCTGGAGTGTAGGACTAGCGGGAGTAACGCAGTATTTT. Its translation: CAWSVGLAGVTQYF.